The T cell receptor (beta chain) described here comes from a study of beta chain features in type 1 diabetes. Study in general: Cell yields, gender and age were similar in healthy donors and patients. Analysis included about 100 million sorted cells drawn from all samples.

General observations from the study: When Type 1 diabetes patients were examined, their TCRB CDR3s proved moderately but significantly shorter in all four CD4+ subsets.

The investigators reverse transcribed all of the isolated RNA, so they sequenced expressed TCRB transcripts. The table came from immunoSEQ multiplex PCR; TCRdb's copy has only in-frame clones and leaves some out. Here the sample spans 600,000 to 750,000 clones, around 12% being singletons. From germline, CDR1 is MDHEN and CDR2 SYDVKM. With 3 bases removed from V and 4 bases from J, the gap between germline ends came to 9 bases. The CDR3 runs 14 residues. In total, each donor contributed a single heparinised blood draw that averaged around 100 mL. Sort purity for all populations was recorded as exceeding 98%. This clone was found a few times. Antigen specificity is unknown.

This sequence joins TRBV28 and TRBJ2-2; tentatively, D is TRBD2 (5 bases). The TCR was taken from a man younger than 45 with type 1 diabetes. The sample was naive CD4+ T cells from blood. The CDR3 spells CASSFGGSTGELFF. The CDR3 nucleotides read TGTGCCAGCAGTTTTGGTGGGAGCACCGGGGAGCTGTTTTTT.